The 27 T cell receptor beta chains presented below share a single source sample, sequenced in a study of blood T cell repertoires in COVID-19. Data came from immunoSEQ multiplex PCR; TCRdb stores just in-frame clones and leaves some out. Among approximately 500,000 clones listed, roughly nine tenths were seen once. Material for sequencing was peripheral blood. Source of these receptors: a woman aged 50 to 65 with COVID-19, enrolled during active disease.

This clone turned up a few times. Other nucleotide sequences from this sample produce the same CDR3. The J gene is TRBJ1-1, the V gene TRBV19; D possibly corresponds to TRBD1 (5 bases). The CDR3 is made up of 14 amino acids. CDR1 LNHDA and CDR2 SQIVND come from the germline V gene (reference sequence). Trimming stripped 0 bases from V and 3 bases from J, with 8 bases between. The CDR3 coding sequence is TGTGCCAGTAGTATAGATCGGGGGGACACTGAAGCTTTCTTT. It codes for CASSIDRGDTEAFF.

The J gene is TRBJ2-7, the V gene TRBV12-3 or TRBV12-4; D gene unclear. The V and J ends lost 5 bases and 4 bases respectively, with 9 bases between them. CDR3 length: 12 amino acids. The CDR3 nucleotides read TGTGCCAGCAGTCAAACCTATTACGAGCAGTACTTC. Its translation is CASSQTYYEQYF.

This clone has more than one count but fewer than ten. The V call is TRBV10-3, the J call TRBJ2-7; no firm D call. V lost 6 bases and J lost 3, with 6 bases in between. The CDR3 contains 11 residues. Germline CDR1 ENHRY, CDR2 SYGVKD. CDR3 region: CAISDFYEQYF. The DNA of the CDR3 is TGTGCCATCAGCGACTTCTACGAGCAGTACTTC.

The rearrangement links TRBV11-2 to TRBJ1-1, with a tentative D call TRBD1 (5 bases). V was pared by 4 bases and J by 10 bases, with 16 bases between. Germline V CDR1 and CDR2: SGHAT, FQNNGV. The CDR3 covers 13 residues. The CDR3 loop is CASSSNFRDGAFF. CDR3 DNA: TGTGCCAGCAGCTCGAACTTCAGGGATGGAGCTTTCTTT.

The J gene is TRBJ2-3, the V gene TRBV6-5, with TRBD2 as a possible D gene (6 bases). V lost 0 bases and J lost 2, with 9 bases in between. In germline, CDR1 is MNHEY, CDR2 SVGAGI. The CDR3 consists of 15 residues. The CDR3 nucleotides read TGTGCCAGCAGTTACTCCCCTAGCGTCACAGATACGCAGTATTTT. This sequence encodes CASSYSPSVTDTQYF.

The chain carries TRBV3-1 (or the pseudogene TRBV3-2) and TRBJ2-7; D uncertain. Trimming stripped 3 bases from V and 0 bases from J, with 15 bases between. The germline gives CDR1 LGHDT, CDR2 YNNKEL (reference sequence). The length of the CDR3 is 16 residues. Written as DNA, the CDR3 is TGTGCCAGCAGCCAGAATCTCTTGGGCCACTCCTACGAGCAGTACTTC. This encodes CASSQNLLGHSYEQYF.

The CDR3 loop is CASSWRQGGDYEQYF. In DNA, the CDR3 is TGCGCCAGCAGCTGGAGGCAGGGAGGCGACTACGAGCAGTACTTC. The chain combines TRBV5-1 with TRBJ2-7; D may be TRBD2 (6 bases). V shed 3 bases and J shed 3 bases, with 16 bases lying between them. The CDR3 extends over 15 amino acids. Germline CDR1 is SGHRS and CDR2 is YFSETQ.

In its sample, this clone was seen once. The chain employs TRBV28 and TRBJ2-3; D is unclear. The V gene lost 3 bases and the J gene lost 0 bases, with 7 bases spanning the gap. Germline loops: CDR1 MDHEN, CDR2 SYDVKM. The CDR3 contains 14 residues. CDR3 nucleotide sequence: TGTGCCAGCAGTTTTACAGCTAGCACAGATACGCAGTATTTT. Protein: CASSFTASTDTQYF.

The chain combines TRBV2 with TRBJ2-2; tentatively, D is TRBD2 (5 bases). The germline gives CDR1 SNHLY, CDR2 FYNNEI. This CDR3 region has 15 residues. The V end was cut by 1 base, the J end by 4 bases, with 10 bases between. CDR3 in amino acids: CASSEGSLGTGELFF. Here the CDR3 DNA reads TGTGCCAGCAGTGAAGGATCACTAGGCACCGGGGAGCTGTTTTTT.

The chain uses TRBV24-1 and TRBJ2-2, with TRBD1 as a possible D gene (5 bases). Germline values: CDR1 KGHDR, CDR2 SFDVKD. Trimming took off 6 bases at V and 3 bases at J, with 13 bases between the two ends. The CDR3 consists of 15 residues. The CDR3 protein is CATSPRGSYTGELFF. CDR3 coding DNA: TGTGCCACCAGTCCTAGGGGATCGTACACCGGGGAGCTGTTTTTT.

V and J are TRBV15 and TRBJ1-1; D remains unclear. CDR3 size: 13 residues. Germline V gene data show CDR1 as LNHNV and CDR2 as YYDKDF (reference sequence). V shed 8 bases and J shed 3 bases, with 13 bases lying between them. CDR3: CATGRARDTEAFF. The DNA of the CDR3 is TGTGCCACCGGACGGGCGCGGGACACTGAAGCTTTCTTT.

A remark on this clone: A read error may be the cause here, since a much bigger clone is one base away. CDR3 sequence reads: CASSLAETVNNEQFF. CDR3 nucleotide sequence: TGTGCCAGCAGCTTAGCTGAGACAGTCAACAATGAGCAGTTCTTC. This rearrangement joins TRBV7-9 to TRBJ2-1; D is possibly TRBD1 (5 bases). Germline V gives CDR1 SEHNR, CDR2 FQNEAQ (reference sequence). V lost 0 bases and J lost 5, with 11 bases in between. This CDR3 region has 15 residues. The full variable domain, in which reference TRBV7-9 and TRBJ2-1 provide the parts outside the CDR3, is DTGVSQNPRHKITKRGQNVTFRCDPISEHNRLYWYRQTLGQGPEFLTYFQNEAQLEKSRLLSDRFSAERPKGSFSTLEIQRTEQGDSAMYLCASSLAETVNNEQFFGPGTRLTVL.

This chain connects TRBV5-4 to TRBJ2-2; TRBD1 agrees at 7 bases. The germline CDR1 and CDR2 sequences are SGHNT and YYREEE (reference sequence). V shed 4 bases, J shed 0 bases, and the junction held 6 bases outside the gene matches. The CDR3 length is 16 residues. CDR3 sequence reads: CASSGKGAPNTGELFF. CDR3 coding DNA: TGTGCCAGCAGCGGGAAGGGGGCCCCGAACACCGGGGAGCTGTTTTTT.

This clone was seen more than once but under ten times. The chain couples TRBV5-8 to TRBJ1-1, with TRBD1 as a possible D gene (5 bases). Germline assignment: CDR1 SGHTS and CDR2 YDEGEE. This CDR3 is built from 13 residues. The V gene lost 5 bases and the J gene lost 6 bases, with 14 bases spanning the gap. The CDR3 loop reads CASRSRGVPEAFF. As DNA, the CDR3 is TGTGCCAGCAGATCCCGGGGGGTACCTGAAGCTTTCTTT.

Concerning this clone: Other DNA sequences of this sample code for an identical CDR3. This rearrangement joins TRBV30 to TRBJ1-3, with D unclear. CDR1 and CDR2 from the germline V gene are GTSNPN and SVGIG (reference sequence). This CDR3 is 14 amino acids long. V dropped 2 bases and J dropped 0 bases, with 8 bases sitting between them. The CDR3 coding sequence is TGTGCCTGGAGTACGGGGTCCTCTGGAAACACCATATATTTT. It translates to CAWSTGSSGNTIYF.

The chain couples TRBV15 to TRBJ1-2, with TRBD1 identical over 7 bases. The junction had 4 bases not matched to a gene; V was cut back by 0 bases and J by 6 bases. The germline CDR1 and CDR2 sequences are LNHNV and YYDKDF (reference sequence). The CDR3 runs 14 residues. The CDR3 DNA reads as TGTGCCACCAGCAGAGACAGGGGGTGGAATGGCTACACCTTC. Residues: CATSRDRGWNGYTF.

The chain couples TRBV18 to TRBJ2-3, with a possible D match to TRBD2 (6 bases). Trimming removed 7 bases at V and 1 base at J, with 15 bases between. The CDR3 runs 15 residues. Germline V gives CDR1 KGHSH, CDR2 LQKENI. This chain's CDR3 is CASFTTGLRTDTQYF. The CDR3, as DNA: TGTGCCAGCTTCACAACGGGACTCCGCACAGATACGCAGTATTTT. Filled out from reference TRBV18 and TRBJ2-3, the complete variable domain reads NAGVMQNPRHLVRRRGQEARLRCSPMKGHSHVYWYRQLPEEGLKFMVYLQKENIIDESGMPKERFSAEFPKEGPSILRIQQVVRGDSAAYFCASFTTGLRTDTQYFGPGTRLTVL.

Written as DNA, the CDR3 is TGTGCCAGCAGCGTACAAACAGCCACTGAAGCTTTCTTT. Protein: CASSVQTATEAFF. This sequence joins TRBV9 and TRBJ1-1; D gene ambiguous. Germline CDR1 SGDLS, CDR2 YYNGEE. This CDR3 is 13 amino acids long. V was shortened by 1 base and J by 4 bases, with 8 bases between the two germline ends. The entire variable domain, with the rest obtained from reference TRBV9 and TRBJ1-1, is as follows: DSGVTQTPKHLITATGQRVTLRCSPRSGDLSVYWYQQSLDQGLQFLIQYYNGEERAKGNILERFSAQQFPDLHSELNLSSLELGDSALYFCASSVQTATEAFFGQGTRLTVV.

A single count supports this clone. This rearrangement joins TRBV3-1 (or the pseudogene TRBV3-2) to TRBJ1-1; 9 bases agree with TRBD1. CDR1 and CDR2 (germline): LGHDT, YNNKEL (reference sequence). After removal of 7 bases from V and 5 bases from J, the junction contained 5 bases not matched to a gene. The CDR3 loop spans 13 amino acids. The CDR3 nucleotides read TGTGCCAGCACCACAGGGGGCTGGACTGAAGCTTTCTTT. It is translated as CASTTGGWTEAFF.

The chain has TRBV4-1 and TRBJ2-2; 8 positions match TRBD2. This CDR3 region has 16 residues. CDR1 is MGHRA and CDR2 is YSYEKL in the germline V gene. J gave up 3 bases and V 4 bases, and 7 bases lay outside the gene matches. Here the CDR3 reads CASSPLGRGDTGELFF. CDR3 in DNA: TGCGCCAGCAGCCCCCTTGGGCGGGGGGACACCGGGGAGCTGTTTTTT.

The CDR3 here is CASSGLQGNYGYTF. The CDR3, as DNA: TGTGCCAGCAGCGGCCTACAGGGGAACTATGGCTACACCTTC. The chain is built from TRBV11-2 and TRBJ1-2; 7 nucleotides align to TRBD1. The CDR3 is 14 amino acids. Looked up from germline, CDR1 is SGHAT and CDR2 is FQNNGV. The V gene end was trimmed by 5 bases and the J gene end by 2 bases; junction bases not matched to a gene: 5.

The chain links TRBV12-5 to TRBJ1-3, with 8 bases identical to TRBD1. This CDR3 is built from 14 residues. In germline, CDR1 is LGHNT, CDR2 FRNRAP. Trimming cost V 4 bases and J 4 bases; bases outside gene matches: 3. CDR3 DNA sequence: TGTGCTAGTGGTTCAGGGGGCGTCGGAAACACCATATATTTT. This sequence encodes CASGSGGVGNTIYF. Using reference TRBV12-5 and TRBJ1-3 for the parts outside the CDR3, the full variable domain is DARVTQTPRHKVTEMGQEVTMRCQPILGHNTVFWYRQTMMQGLELLAYFRNRAPLDDSGMPKDRFSAEMPDATLATLKIQPSEPRDSAVYFCASGSGGVGNTIYFGEGSWLTVV.

This chain joins TRBV25-1 and TRBJ1-2; 7 bases line up with TRBD1. The germline V gene has CDR1 MGHDK and CDR2 SYGVNS. J lost 7 bases, V lost 1 base, and 9 bases had no gene match. There are 15 residues in the CDR3. As DNA, the CDR3 is TGTGCCAGCAGTGAATGGTATAGGGGGCAGGGTGGCTACACCTTC. It translates to CASSEWYRGQGGYTF.

A few counts support this clone. The chain employs TRBV12-3 or TRBV12-4 and TRBJ1-2; tentatively, D is TRBD1 (6 bases). The V and J ends lost 3 bases and 5 bases respectively, with 10 bases between them. This CDR3 contains 13 residues. CDR3 region: CASSFRGGYGYTF. The CDR3 DNA reads as TGTGCCAGCAGTTTCAGGGGCGGGTATGGCTACACCTTC.

This rearrangement joins TRBV24-1 to TRBJ2-1; 11 nucleotides match TRBD2. CDR1 KGHDR and CDR2 SFDVKD come from the germline V gene. V lost 1 base and J lost 8; bases outside the gene matches: 15. This CDR3 is 19 amino acids long. CDR3 nucleotides: TGTGCCACCAGTGATTTCGACAGCCTTAGCGGGGGGGCCTCAGATGAGCAGTTCTTC. Amino acid sequence: CATSDFDSLSGGASDEQFF.

The chain uses TRBV3-1 (or the pseudogene TRBV3-2) and TRBJ1-4; D is possibly TRBD1 (5 bases). Germline V gives CDR1 LGHDT, CDR2 YNNKEL (reference sequence). The ends were cut back, 3 bases at V and 1 base at J, with 9 bases in the middle. This CDR3 comprises 15 residues. The CDR3 protein is CASSHTGETNEKLFF. As DNA, the CDR3 is TGTGCCAGCAGCCATACGGGGGAAACTAATGAAAAACTGTTTTTT.

V usage is TRBV10-1 and J usage is TRBJ2-7; possible D gene TRBD2, 5 bases. The CDR3 is 15 residues long. Trimming shortened V by 1 base and J by 4 bases, and 14 bases separated the two germline ends. CDR1 and CDR2 from the germline V gene are WNHNN and SYGVQD (reference sequence). The CDR3 DNA reads TGCGCCAGCAGTGAGTACCGGGGAAGCCAGTACGAGCAGTACTTC. Translated: CASSEYRGSQYEQYF.